These T cell receptor beta chains were read from a single sample in a study of glioma-infiltrating T cells. TCRdb re-derived calls from the multiplex PCR reads in MiXCR, one entry per CDR3 protein. The sample has roughly 130,000 distinct CDR3 sequences, 24% seen once. Input material: glioma tissue, nonneoplastic brain tissue, or PBMCs (not recorded which). These receptors came from a human donor with low-grade glioma or glioblastoma, undergoing nonglioma brain surgery, or in good health (not recorded which). CDR3s leave out the opening cysteine and the closing phenylalanine or tryptophan. The D gene is left open where the match is weak.

-	TRBJ1-2	TRBV29-1	SVDTGLWAYGYT
-	TRBJ1-1	TRBV6-1	ATKDLLNTEAF
-	TRBJ2-1	TRBV14	ASSQAVQGYNEQF
-	TRBJ2-3	TRBV29-1	SAGTTDTQY
-	TRBJ2-5	TRBV15	ATSSGNREETQY
-	TRBJ1-2	TRBV2	ASSMVVNYGYT
TRBD1	TRBJ1-6	TRBV4-1	ASSRTGRLGNSPLH
-	TRBJ1-5	TRBV20-1	SASGHSNQPQH
-	TRBJ1-5	TRBV20-1	SASPGGQPQH
-	TRBJ2-5	TRBV3-1	ASSQDTGQETQY
TRBD1	TRBJ1-5	TRBV27	ASRGTVYSQPQH
-	TRBJ1-1	TRBV18	ASSPRFGPTAMNTEAF
-	TRBJ1-1	TRBV28	ASSPSGRGAF
TRBD1	TRBJ1-2	TRBV2	ASSRTGDGYT
-	TRBJ2-6	TRBV4-1	ASSQATGRSGANVLT
TRBD1	TRBJ2-1	TRBV19	ASSGTGAPNEQF
-	TRBJ1-5	TRBV19	ASSIGGSGHQPQH
TRBD1	TRBJ2-2	TRBV20-1	RPGTGNTGELF
TRBD1	TRBJ2-3	TRBV7-9	ASSPDRGTDTQY
-	TRBJ2-2	TRBV11-1	ASSPGVYSDTGELF
TRBD1	TRBJ1-3	TRBV6-1	ASSRDRYSGNTIY
-	TRBJ2-1	TRBV6-4	ASSDSWGRLNEQF
TRBD2	TRBJ2-5	TRBV7-3	ASSLTLAGYQETQY
TRBD1	TRBJ1-1	TRBV14	ASSRRDRVNTEAF
-	TRBJ1-1	TRBV5-4	ASSLPSQAMNTEAF
TRBD1	TRBJ1-1	TRBV20-1	SAREGTETEAF
-	TRBJ2-1	TRBV2	AREGGDYNKQF
-	TRBJ1-1	TRBV6-1	ASNVHLMNTEAF
-	TRBJ1-5	TRBV27	ATSRKGIISNQPQH
TRBD1	TRBJ1-1	TRBV20-1	SAPDRGRMNTEAF
-	TRBJ2-1	TRBV4-1	ASSQGQVSSYNEQF
-	TRBJ1-5	TRBV4-1	ASSQEGAQPQH
-	TRBJ2-1	TRBV11-2	ASSLVSGAEQF
TRBD2	TRBJ2-1	TRBV6-6	ASSYSRGVEF
TRBD2	TRBJ2-5	TRBV7-9	ASSPGLAGGLETQY
-	TRBJ1-3	TRBV4-1	ASSQEGGGPQSTIY
TRBD2	TRBJ2-4	TRBV28	ATETSGTKNIQY
-	TRBJ1-2	TRBV28	ASSLESTNDDYN
-	TRBJ2-3	TRBV25-1	ASRDSISTQY
-	TRBJ1-1	TRBV5-5	ASSNPGRAQPEAF
-	TRBJ2-2	TRBV2	ASRRDTGELF
TRBD2	TRBJ2-1	TRBV29-1	SVGDYFNEQF
-	TRBJ2-1	TRBV7-8	ASSLRTGYNEQF
-	TRBJ1-2	TRBV18	ASSRLGSWDGYT
-	TRBJ1-1	TRBV7-2	ASSLVIGGGTEAF
-	TRBJ1-4	TRBV7-2	ASSLAGGEKLF
-	TRBJ1-2	TRBV27	ASKGRGDGYT
-	TRBJ2-5	TRBV10-3	AISESTTQETQY
TRBD1	TRBJ2-5	TRBV5-1	ASSLTTGMEETQY
-	TRBJ1-5	TRBV4-1	ASSLTASQNNQPQH
TRBD1	TRBJ1-2	TRBV24-1	ATSGQTGAQYGYT
-	TRBJ1-1	TRBV6-6	ASSYLTNTEAF
-	TRBJ2-3	TRBV20-1	SANHVRLGSSTDTQY
-	TRBJ1-5	TRBV27	ASSLLGRSGQPQH
-	TRBJ1-1	TRBV6-1	ASSEAGPEAF
-	TRBJ2-3	TRBV2	VARWADTQY